This record covers a single T cell receptor beta chain. What it binds is not known. The data stem from a study of cytomegalovirus exposure and HLA in healthy donors. J lost 2 bases, V lost 8 bases, and 16 bases had no gene match. The germline gives CDR1 MDHEN, CDR2 SYDVKM. This CDR3 has 17 amino acids. Broader study findings: Relative to equally common others, HLA-associated TCR beta chains showed greater clonal expansion in a later analysis.

The PCR used 60 Vbeta and 13 Jbeta primers. TCRdb keeps only in-frame clones here, not all; method: immunoSEQ multiplex PCR. The sample carries tens of thousands of clones, around 77% recorded once. This chain joins TRBV28 and TRBJ2-3, with 7 nucleotides matching TRBD2. The sequencing input was PBMCs. The sequence derives from a man aged 30 to 45 in good health and CMV-seronegative. The CDR3 protein is CASSSPFSGTYTDTQYF. The CDR3 bases are TGTGCCAGCTCCAGTCCCTTCAGCGGGACTTACACAGATACGCAGTATTTT.